This section outlines one T cell receptor beta chain sequence together with its context. This clonotype was counted only a few times. Its antigen remains undetermined. Nothing much larger sits one base from this clone, and base qualities are not available. Instrument on record: Illumina NovaSeq 6000. Using 5'RACE with constant-segment primers, TCRalpha and TCRbeta cDNA libraries were constructed, with sample barcodes and unique molecular identifiers added in the process. RNA was extracted from every sample with Trizol reagent. Library amplification was performed in two PCR steps, and a second sample barcode and Illumina TruSeq adapters were introduced in the second step. Sequencing of the libraries was done on an Illumina NovaSeq, producing 2 x 150 bp paired-end reads. The authors processed their data as follows. The reads were demultiplexed and collapsed into UMI-guided consensus sequences using migec v1.2.7. Using mixcr v2.1.11, UMI consensuses were aligned to TRA and TRB V and J templates and then assembled into clonotypes. Clonotypes were classified as expanded or contracted when called significant by both edgeR and NoisET, with noise models trained on biological replicates. edgeR calls used a false discovery rate-adjusted p below 0.01 and a log2 fold-change threshold of 1. PCA with hierarchical clustering of max-normalized trajectories of the 1000 most abundant clonotypes was used as exploratory dynamics analysis. Each responding clone was given a CD4 or CD8 phenotype based on the CD4+ and CD8+ repertoires, which had been sequenced separately. TCRdb reprocessed the public reads (quality trimming at Q25 with fastp, clone calling with MiXCR) and kept in-frame beta chains. Identical CDR3 proteins give one entry, which carries the most common genes and DNA. In this record, the V and J calls reflect TCRdb's handling and not the investigators' own analysis. A total of 350,000 to 450,000 distinct CDR3 sequences appear in this sample, approximately 25% of them only once. The ten largest clones take up 7.5% to 10% of the sample.

This sample is part of a study of T-cell memory formation after mild COVID-19 (dated by TCRdb to the early 2020s). As for the study more broadly: Most TCR sequence clusters were specific to one of the two donors. In a couple of donors, T-cell clones that expanded and contracted after mild COVID-19 were followed by sequencing TCRalpha and TCRbeta repertoires longitudinally. Two young, previously healthy adult volunteers made up the cohort, one male and one female.

Overall results and qualifications from the work: The detection of some responding clones in pre-infection memory suggests that pre-existing cross-reactive memory T cells joined the SARS-CoV-2 response. Clones that contracted from day 15 to 85 showed balanced CD4/CD8 phenotypes, whereas a second wave of clones that expanded from day 15 to 37 leaned towards CD4+. Whether the second-wave clones peaking on day 37 were SARS-CoV-2 specific was not confirmed. Contracting CD4+ clones turned up mainly in the CM and EM memory subsets, whereas EMRA was where CD8+ clones were enriched. The study included only a couple of mild cases, and larger cohorts that include severe cases with pre-infection samples were judged to be necessary.

CDR1 and CDR2 (KGHSH, LQKENI) derive from the germline V gene. The trim is 3 bases for V and 0 bases for J, with a gap of 14 bases between the germline ends. The CDR3 runs 16 amino acids, cysteine and phenylalanine included. Only the CDR3 DNA is retained, 48 bases long and in frame from the first base. PBMCs were isolated by Ficoll-Paque density gradient centrifugation. The chain is assembled from TRBV18 and TRBJ2-5; no D gene is confidently identified. The sample comprised PBMCs or a T cell subset sorted from them (not recorded which). The receptor comes from an adult woman who had mild COVID-19 (a few samples of this study predate the infection). The sample titles of this study are shuffled in the database, so cell type and time point are left out; the donor was told from shared clones. CDR3 loop: CASSPPRIGYQETQYF. The nucleotides are TGTGCCAGCTCACCCCCGCGGATCGGCTACCAAGAGACCCAGTACTTC.